This T cell receptor beta chain was sequenced during a study of T cell changes during pregnancy in multiple sclerosis. Sequencing used immunoSEQ multiplex PCR; TCRdb keeps in-frame clones, though not all of them. The sample carries roughly 40,000 clones, roughly 88% recorded once. The CDR3 runs 14 residues. The germline V gene has CDR1 ENHRY and CDR2 SYGVKD. V was pared by 10 bases and J by 0 bases, with 9 bases of the junction left unmatched. The origin of this receptor is a female donor with multiple sclerosis, enrolled in a pregnancy study. This chain uses TRBV10-3 with TRBJ2-7; 7 nucleotides match TRBD1. Material: CD4+ T cells from peripheral blood mononuclear cells, obtained before pregnancy. The CDR3 sequence is CATLRDSDSYEQYF. The CDR3 DNA reads TGTGCCACCCTAAGGGACAGCGACTCCTACGAGCAGTACTTC.